What follows are 4 T cell receptor beta chains derived from one specimen sequenced in a study of Ad26.COV2.S vaccination and SARS-CoV-2 variants. Sequencing used immunoSEQ multiplex PCR; TCRdb keeps in-frame clones, though not all of them. The sample has 440,000 or so clones; about 90% are singletons. This sample's treatment: over 15 received Ad26.COV2.S at low or high dose, single or two shots; about five received placebo; per-sample allocation not given. Sample collection was performed on day 63 after the first vaccine or placebo injection. The sequencing used peripheral blood, collected in a trial of Ad26.COV2.S vaccine versus placebo. The receptor source for this set is a person between 18 and 60 years old who received the Ad26.COV2.S COVID-19 vaccine or a placebo.

V and J are TRBV30 and TRBJ2-2; no firm D call. The V gene lost 1 base and the J gene lost 9 bases, with 3 bases spanning the gap. CDR1 and CDR2 (germline): GTSNPN, SVGIG (reference sequence). The CDR3 runs to 10 residues. CDR3 nucleotide sequence: TGTGCCTGGAGTGGAAGGGAGCTGTTTTTT. It translates to CAWSGRELFF.

The chain links TRBV28 to TRBJ1-6, with a possible D match to TRBD1 (5 bases). Germline V gene lookup returns CDR1 MDHEN and CDR2 SYDVKM. The CDR3 totals 14 residues. Trimming shortened V by 7 bases and J by 2 bases, and 9 bases separated the two germline ends. CDR3 nucleotide sequence: TGTGCCAGCATGGGGCCGGCCTATAATTCACCCCTCCACTTT. This encodes CASMGPAYNSPLHF. The entire variable domain, with the rest obtained from reference TRBV28 and TRBJ1-6, is as follows: DVKVTQSSRYLVKRTGEKVFLECVQDMDHENMFWYRQDPGLGLRLIYFSYDVKMKEKGDIPEGYSVSREKKERFSLILESASTNQTSMYLCASMGPAYNSPLHFGNGTRLTVT.

The chain carries TRBV9 and TRBJ2-3; D may correspond to TRBD1 or TRBD2 (6 bases each). The germline CDR1 and CDR2 sequences are SGDLS and YYNGEE. V was trimmed by 3 bases and J by 1 base, leaving 12 bases between them. This CDR3 has 15 amino acids. The CDR3 DNA reads TGTGCCAGCAGCGGGGGGGACATCGGCACAGATACGCAGTATTTT. This gives the protein CASSGGDIGTDTQYF.

CDR3 amino acids: CASSGGEEDTQYF. CDR3 in DNA: TGTGCCAGCAGCGGGGGAGAAGAAGATACGCAGTATTTT. The chain is built from TRBV7-9 and TRBJ2-3; D tentatively reads TRBD1 or TRBD2 (5 bases each). The CDR3 extends over 13 amino acids. V was clipped by 5 bases and J by 5 bases, with 11 bases between them. CDR1 is SEHNR, CDR2 FQNEAQ, per germline (reference sequence).